Listed below are T cell receptor beta chains from one sample, sequenced in a study of cytomegalovirus exposure and HLA in healthy donors. The table came from immunoSEQ multiplex PCR; TCRdb's copy has only in-frame clones and leaves some out. The sample has about 84,000 clones; about 87% are singletons. Input material: PBMCs. These receptors all stem from a man aged 18 to 30 in good health and CMV-seronegative. CDR3s include the opening cysteine and the closing phenylalanine or tryptophan. D genes are given only for firm matches. Size is stated for part of the rows, as once, few or many counts, or as a class when the clone is expanded.

J gene: TRBJ2-5
V gene: TRBV6-1
clone size: .
D gene: .
CDR3 protein: CASSKTGIQETQYF
CDR3 DNA: TGTGCCAGCAGCAAAACAGGGATCCAAGAGACCCAGTACTTC

J gene: TRBJ2-5
V gene: TRBV5-5
clone size: .
D gene: TRBD2
CDR3 protein: CASSLDPLAGRQETQYF
CDR3 DNA: TGTGCCAGCAGCTTGGACCCACTAGCGGGGAGGCAAGAGACCCAGTACTTC

J gene: TRBJ2-2
V gene: TRBV9
clone size: .
D gene: .
CDR3 protein: CASSVGGGMNTGELFF
CDR3 DNA: TGTGCCAGCAGCGTAGGGGGGGGCATGAACACCGGGGAGCTGTTTTTT

J gene: TRBJ1-1
V gene: TRBV28
clone size: .
D gene: TRBD1
CDR3 protein: CASSSRRGGFTEAFF
CDR3 DNA: TGTGCCAGCAGTTCCCGTCGAGGGGGCTTCACTGAAGCTTTCTTT

J gene: TRBJ2-2
V gene: TRBV27
clone size: .
D gene: .
CDR3 protein: CASSPLAGELFF
CDR3 DNA: TGTGCCAGCAGCCCCTTAGCCGGGGAGCTGTTTTTT

J gene: TRBJ1-5
V gene: TRBV30
clone size: once
D gene: .
CDR3 protein: CAWQGGGNQPQHF
CDR3 DNA: TGTGCCTGGCAAGGAGGGGGCAATCAGCCCCAGCATTTT

J gene: TRBJ2-3
V gene: TRBV9
clone size: .
D gene: TRBD2
CDR3 protein: CASSVTSGGTDTQYF
CDR3 DNA: TGTGCCAGCAGCGTCACTAGCGGGGGCACAGATACGCAGTATTTT

J gene: TRBJ1-1
V gene: TRBV7-9
clone size: .
D gene: .
CDR3 protein: CSSSRTPTGNTEAFF
CDR3 DNA: TGTTCCAGCAGTCGTACCCCAACAGGTAACACTGAAGCTTTCTTT

J gene: TRBJ2-3
V gene: TRBV9
clone size: .
D gene: .
CDR3 protein: CASSVELARTDTQYF
CDR3 DNA: TGTGCCAGCAGCGTAGAACTAGCAAGGACAGATACGCAGTATTTT

J gene: TRBJ1-1
V gene: TRBV14
clone size: .
D gene: TRBD1
CDR3 protein: CASSPDRALDASFF
CDR3 DNA: TGTGCCAGCAGCCCAGACAGGGCTCTCGACGCGTCTTTCTTT

J gene: TRBJ2-7
V gene: TRBV7-2
clone size: .
D gene: TRBD2
CDR3 protein: CASSPLAVNVYEQYF
CDR3 DNA: TGTGCTAGCAGTCCTCTAGCGGTTAACGTCTACGAGCAGTACTTC

J gene: TRBJ1-2
V gene: TRBV6-1
clone size: .
D gene: .
CDR3 protein: CASSSSVMGEHGYTF
CDR3 DNA: TGTGCCAGCAGTTCTAGTGTTATGGGAGAACATGGCTACACCTTC

J gene: TRBJ1-2
V gene: TRBV28
clone size: .
D gene: TRBD1
CDR3 protein: CASRPLGTGLSNYGYTF
CDR3 DNA: TGTGCCAGCAGACCCCTGGGGACAGGCCTTTCCAACTATGGCTACACCTTC

J gene: TRBJ2-1
V gene: TRBV4-3
clone size: .
D gene: TRBD2
CDR3 protein: CASSHGLAGGSYEQFF
CDR3 DNA: TGCGCCAGCAGCCACGGACTAGCGGGAGGATCTTATGAGCAGTTCTTC

J gene: TRBJ1-1
V gene: TRBV5-6
clone size: .
D gene: .
CDR3 protein: CASILSGYTEAFF
CDR3 DNA: TGTGCCAGCATTCTCAGCGGTTACACTGAAGCTTTCTTT

J gene: TRBJ2-1
V gene: TRBV5-8
clone size: few
D gene: .
CDR3 protein: CASRWLALYNEQFF
CDR3 DNA: TGTGCCAGCAGGTGGCTAGCTCTCTACAATGAGCAGTTCTTC

J gene: TRBJ2-5
V gene: TRBV11-2
clone size: few
D gene: TRBD1
CDR3 protein: CASRPTPGQGRGETQYF
CDR3 DNA: TGTGCCAGCAGACCAACTCCGGGACAGGGGAGAGGGGAGACCCAGTACTTC

J gene: TRBJ2-2
V gene: TRBV7-9
clone size: .
D gene: .
CDR3 protein: CSSSLKGYRNTGELFF
CDR3 DNA: TGTTCCAGCAGCTTAAAGGGGTACAGGAACACCGGGGAGCTGTTTTTT

J gene: TRBJ2-7
V gene: TRBV19
clone size: .
D gene: .
CDR3 protein: CASSKGYVNEQYF
CDR3 DNA: TGTGCCAGTAGTAAGGGGTACGTGAACGAGCAGTACTTC

J gene: TRBJ1-2
V gene: TRBV6-6
clone size: .
D gene: TRBD1
CDR3 protein: CASSPGQGNYGYTF
CDR3 DNA: TGTGCCAGCAGTCCGGGACAGGGAAACTATGGCTACACCTTC

J gene: TRBJ2-3
V gene: TRBV2
clone size: .
D gene: .
CDR3 protein: CASTSRATDTQYF
CDR3 DNA: TGTGCCAGCACTAGCCGGGCCACAGATACGCAGTATTTT

J gene: TRBJ2-6
V gene: TRBV5-4
clone size: .
D gene: TRBD2
CDR3 protein: CAILVGAGVTGANVLTF
CDR3 DNA: TGTGCCATCCTTGTTGGAGCGGGAGTGACTGGGGCCAACGTCCTGACTTTC

J gene: TRBJ2-1
V gene: TRBV5-1
clone size: once
D gene: TRBD2
CDR3 protein: CASSLELGRANEQFF
CDR3 DNA: TGCGCCAGCAGCTTGGAGCTGGGGAGGGCGAATGAGCAGTTCTTC

J gene: TRBJ2-2
V gene: TRBV6-4
clone size: .
D gene: TRBD2
CDR3 protein: CASSDFAGGANTGELFF
CDR3 DNA: TGTGCCAGCAGTGACTTCGCGGGGGGGGCGAACACCGGGGAGCTGTTTTTT

J gene: TRBJ2-7
V gene: TRBV6-6
clone size: .
D gene: TRBD2
CDR3 protein: CASRSSGRLAYEQYF
CDR3 DNA: TGTGCCAGCAGGTCAAGCGGGAGATTGGCCTACGAGCAGTACTTC

J gene: TRBJ2-3
V gene: TRBV7-2
clone size: .
D gene: TRBD2
CDR3 protein: CASTPWGLAGGDTQYF
CDR3 DNA: TGTGCCAGCACCCCGTGGGGACTAGCCGGAGGGGATACGCAGTATTTT

J gene: TRBJ1-5
V gene: TRBV15
clone size: .
D gene: .
CDR3 protein: CATSVGLGGQPQHF
CDR3 DNA: TGTGCCACCAGCGTCGGCCTAGGTGGTCAGCCCCAGCATTTT

J gene: TRBJ1-1
V gene: TRBV9
clone size: .
D gene: .
CDR3 protein: CASSVQPSTEAFF
CDR3 DNA: TGTGCCAGCAGCGTTCAACCTAGCACTGAAGCTTTCTTT

J gene: TRBJ1-4
V gene: TRBV6-6
clone size: few
D gene: .
CDR3 protein: CASSQRGQGHEKLFF
CDR3 DNA: TGTGCCAGCAGTCAGAGGGGCCAGGGACACGAAAAACTGTTTTTT

J gene: TRBJ1-2
V gene: TRBV30
clone size: .
D gene: .
CDR3 protein: CAWSPGQPHNYGYTF
CDR3 DNA: TGTGCCTGGAGTCCTGGGCAGCCTCATAACTATGGCTACACCTTC

J gene: TRBJ1-1
V gene: TRBV5-1
clone size: .
D gene: .
CDR3 protein: CASSLQGGTEAFF
CDR3 DNA: TGCGCCAGCAGCCTTCAGGGAGGCACTGAAGCTTTCTTT

J gene: TRBJ1-1
V gene: TRBV28
clone size: once
D gene: TRBD1
CDR3 protein: CASRHRTGGTEAFF
CDR3 DNA: TGTGCCAGCAGACATCGGACAGGGGGCACTGAAGCTTTCTTT

J gene: TRBJ2-7
V gene: TRBV19
clone size: .
D gene: TRBD2
CDR3 protein: CASSAGTSGRAYEQYF
CDR3 DNA: TGTGCCAGTAGTGCAGGGACTAGCGGGAGGGCCTACGAGCAGTACTTC

J gene: TRBJ2-2
V gene: TRBV7-3
clone size: .
D gene: .
CDR3 protein: CASSPPVGGPNTGELFF
CDR3 DNA: TGTGCCAGCAGCCCCCCGGTTGGGGGCCCGAACACCGGGGAGCTGTTTTTT

J gene: TRBJ2-5
V gene: TRBV25-1
clone size: few
D gene: .
CDR3 protein: CASSTSGSGDGARGTQYF
CDR3 DNA: TGTGCCAGCAGTACCTCAGGGTCGGGCGACGGCGCTCGTGGGACCCAGTACTTC

J gene: TRBJ2-3
V gene: TRBV7-2
clone size: .
D gene: .
CDR3 protein: CASSLNRVTDTQYF
CDR3 DNA: TGTGCCAGCAGCTTAAATCGTGTAACAGATACGCAGTATTTT

J gene: TRBJ2-7
V gene: TRBV28
clone size: few
D gene: .
CDR3 protein: CASRPLDTSTPYEQYF
CDR3 DNA: TGTGCCAGCAGGCCACTGGACACTTCAACCCCCTACGAGCAGTACTTC

J gene: TRBJ2-7
V gene: TRBV28
clone size: .
D gene: TRBD1
CDR3 protein: CASSFLRQGRYEQYF
CDR3 DNA: TGTGCCAGCAGTTTCCTCCGACAGGGAAGGTACGAGCAGTACTTC

J gene: TRBJ2-7
V gene: TRBV2
clone size: .
D gene: .
CDR3 protein: CASRTVYEQYF
CDR3 DNA: TGTGCCAGCAGGACAGTCTACGAGCAGTACTTC

J gene: TRBJ2-7
V gene: TRBV7-9
clone size: .
D gene: TRBD2
CDR3 protein: CASSPRLARYEQYF
CDR3 DNA: TGTGCCAGCAGCCCGCGACTAGCGAGGTACGAGCAGTACTTC

J gene: TRBJ2-1
V gene: TRBV4-3
clone size: .
D gene: TRBD2
CDR3 protein: CASSQGTSGRGGEQFF
CDR3 DNA: TGCGCCAGCAGCCAAGGGACTAGCGGGAGAGGTGGTGAGCAGTTCTTC

J gene: TRBJ2-1
V gene: TRBV11-2
clone size: .
D gene: .
CDR3 protein: CASSLYLRHNEQFF
CDR3 DNA: TGTGCCAGCAGCTTATATTTGCGGCACAATGAGCAGTTCTTC

J gene: TRBJ1-2
V gene: TRBV2
clone size: .
D gene: .
CDR3 protein: CASSFPTGTYGYTF
CDR3 DNA: TGTGCCAGCAGCTTCCCGACAGGAACGTATGGCTACACCTTC

J gene: TRBJ2-7
V gene: TRBV5-1
clone size: once
D gene: TRBD1
CDR3 protein: CASSPSLSLGQSYEQYF
CDR3 DNA: TGCGCCAGCAGCCCCTCCCTCTCCCTGGGACAGTCCTACGAGCAGTACTTC

J gene: TRBJ2-7
V gene: TRBV6-1
clone size: .
D gene: .
CDR3 protein: CATLSGSNSVYEQYF
CDR3 DNA: TGTGCCACCCTATCGGGGTCCAACTCGGTTTACGAGCAGTACTTC

J gene: TRBJ1-4
V gene: TRBV11-1
clone size: .
D gene: .
CDR3 protein: CASSLRGFNEKLFF
CDR3 DNA: TGTGCCAGCAGCCTCAGGGGATTTAATGAAAAACTGTTTTTT

J gene: TRBJ2-2
V gene: TRBV7-2
clone size: once
D gene: .
CDR3 protein: CASSSGLYNTGELFF
CDR3 DNA: TGTGCCAGCAGCTCCGGACTATACAACACCGGGGAGCTGTTTTTT

J gene: TRBJ1-2
V gene: TRBV7-9
clone size: .
D gene: .
CDR3 protein: CASSRAGGSYGYTF
CDR3 DNA: TGTGCCAGCAGCCGCGCGGGGGGTAGCTATGGCTACACCTTC

J gene: TRBJ2-7
V gene: TRBV7-2
clone size: .
D gene: .
CDR3 protein: CASSLQALYEQYF
CDR3 DNA: TGTGCCAGCAGCTTGCAGGCTCTCTACGAGCAGTACTTC

J gene: TRBJ2-7
V gene: TRBV6-1
clone size: .
D gene: .
CDR3 protein: CASRSGGGSTEQYF
CDR3 DNA: TGTGCCAGCAGGAGTGGTGGGGGGTCGACCGAGCAGTACTTC

J gene: TRBJ1-5
V gene: TRBV28
clone size: .
D gene: TRBD1
CDR3 protein: CASSRRQGGGNQPQHF
CDR3 DNA: TGTGCCAGCAGCCGGCGACAGGGCGGCGGCAATCAGCCCCAGCATTTT

J gene: TRBJ2-1
V gene: TRBV15
clone size: .
D gene: .
CDR3 protein: CATSRAGSVYNEQFF
CDR3 DNA: TGTGCCACCAGCAGAGCGGGGAGTGTGTACAATGAGCAGTTCTTC

J gene: TRBJ1-1
V gene: TRBV28
clone size: once
D gene: .
CDR3 protein: CASSLGRKAEAFF
CDR3 DNA: TGTGCCAGCAGTTTAGGGCGAAAGGCTGAAGCTTTCTTT

J gene: TRBJ2-7
V gene: TRBV28
clone size: .
D gene: .
CDR3 protein: CASSFGGALTYEQYF
CDR3 DNA: TGTGCCAGCAGTTTTGGGGGGGCTTTGACCTACGAGCAGTACTTC

J gene: TRBJ2-1
V gene: TRBV9
clone size: once
D gene: .
CDR3 protein: CASSMAMSTEWNNEQFF
CDR3 DNA: TGTGCCAGCAGTATGGCTATGTCGACAGAATGGAACAATGAGCAGTTCTTC

J gene: TRBJ2-7
V gene: TRBV19
clone size: .
D gene: .
CDR3 protein: CASSITPGPLSYEQYF
CDR3 DNA: TGTGCCAGTAGTATCACCCCGGGTCCCCTATCCTACGAGCAGTACTTC

J gene: TRBJ1-1
V gene: TRBV7-3
clone size: .
D gene: .
CDR3 protein: CASSLTSGLNTEAFF
CDR3 DNA: TGTGCCAGCAGCTTAACTTCAGGGTTGAACACTGAAGCTTTCTTT